This T cell receptor (beta chain) emerged from a study of blood T cell repertoires in COVID-19. The table came from immunoSEQ multiplex PCR; TCRdb's copy has only in-frame clones and leaves some out. This sample has about 130,000 clones, with around 89% found just once. This CDR3 has 13 amino acids. Germline V gene lookup returns CDR1 WSHSY and CDR2 SAAADI. Trimming removed 10 bases from V and 2 bases from J, with 15 bases in between. Sequenced input: peripheral blood. The chain couples TRBV10-2 to TRBJ2-7; D call uncertain. The receptor was derived from a man aged 50 to 60 with acute or convalescent COVID-19. The CDR3 here is CATSHHIPYEQYF. The CDR3 DNA reads as TGCGCCACCTCACACCACATCCCCTACGAGCAGTACTTC.